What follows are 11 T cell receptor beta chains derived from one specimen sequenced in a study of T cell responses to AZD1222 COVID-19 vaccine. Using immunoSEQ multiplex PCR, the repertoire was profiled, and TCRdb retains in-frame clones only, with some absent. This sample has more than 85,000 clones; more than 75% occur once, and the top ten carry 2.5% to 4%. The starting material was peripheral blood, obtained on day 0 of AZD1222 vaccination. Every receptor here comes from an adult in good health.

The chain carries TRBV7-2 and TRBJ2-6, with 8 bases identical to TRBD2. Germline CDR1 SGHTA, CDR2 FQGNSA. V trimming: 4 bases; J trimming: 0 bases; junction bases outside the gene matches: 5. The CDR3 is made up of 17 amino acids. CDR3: CASSSPGGGSGANVLTF. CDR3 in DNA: TGTGCCAGCAGCTCCCCCGGGGGGGGCTCTGGGGCCAACGTCCTGACTTTC.

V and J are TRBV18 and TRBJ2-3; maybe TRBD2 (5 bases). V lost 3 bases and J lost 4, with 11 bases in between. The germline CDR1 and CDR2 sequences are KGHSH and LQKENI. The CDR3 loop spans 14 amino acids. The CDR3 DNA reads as TGTGCCAGCTCACCGCTGGCTAGCCCAGATACGCAGTATTTT. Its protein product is CASSPLASPDTQYF.

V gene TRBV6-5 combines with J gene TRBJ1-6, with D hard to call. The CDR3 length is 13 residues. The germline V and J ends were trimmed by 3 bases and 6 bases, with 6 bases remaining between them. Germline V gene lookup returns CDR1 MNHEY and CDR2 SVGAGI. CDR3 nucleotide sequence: TGTGCCAGCAGTTATTCATTTAATTCACCCCTCCACTTT. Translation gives CASSYSFNSPLHF.

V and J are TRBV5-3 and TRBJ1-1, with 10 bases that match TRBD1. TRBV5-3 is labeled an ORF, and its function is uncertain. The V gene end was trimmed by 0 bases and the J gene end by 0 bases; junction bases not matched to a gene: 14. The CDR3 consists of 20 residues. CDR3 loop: CARSLEPPGQGKGMNTEAFF. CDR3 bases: TGTGCCAGAAGCTTGGAACCTCCGGGACAGGGGAAGGGGATGAACACTGAAGCTTTCTTT.

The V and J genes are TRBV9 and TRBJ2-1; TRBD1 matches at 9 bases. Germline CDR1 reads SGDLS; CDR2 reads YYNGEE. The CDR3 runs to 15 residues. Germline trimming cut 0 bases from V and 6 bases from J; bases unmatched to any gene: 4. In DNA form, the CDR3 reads TGTGCCAGCAGCGTAGAGGGACAGGGTGGCAATGAGCAGTTCTTC. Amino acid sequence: CASSVEGQGGNEQFF.

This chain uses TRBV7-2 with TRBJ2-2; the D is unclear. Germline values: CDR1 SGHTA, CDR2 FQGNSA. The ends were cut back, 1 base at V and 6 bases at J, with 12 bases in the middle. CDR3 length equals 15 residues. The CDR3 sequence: CASSLEAGNSGELFF. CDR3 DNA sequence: TGTGCCAGCAGCTTAGAGGCCGGAAACTCCGGGGAGCTGTTTTTT.

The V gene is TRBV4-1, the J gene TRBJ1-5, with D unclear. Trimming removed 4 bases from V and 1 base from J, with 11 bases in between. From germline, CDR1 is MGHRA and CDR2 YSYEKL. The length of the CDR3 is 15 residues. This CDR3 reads CASSRTLGSNQPQHF. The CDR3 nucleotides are TGCGCCAGCAGCCGGACGTTAGGGAGCAATCAGCCCCAGCATTTT.

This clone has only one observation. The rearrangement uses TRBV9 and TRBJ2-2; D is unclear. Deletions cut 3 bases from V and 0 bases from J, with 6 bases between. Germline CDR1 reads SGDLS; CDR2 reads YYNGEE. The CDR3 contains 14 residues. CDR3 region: CASSEKTNTGELFF. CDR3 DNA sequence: TGTGCCAGCAGCGAAAAAACGAACACCGGGGAGCTGTTTTTT.

Written as DNA, the CDR3 is TGTGCCAGCTCACCGGGGTTGGCAGGGAAGGAGACCCAGTACTTC. This gives the protein CASSPGLAGKETQYF. This rearrangement joins TRBV18 to TRBJ2-5, with a possible D match to TRBD1 (5 bases). The CDR3 sequence is 15 residues long. Germline V CDR1 and CDR2: KGHSH, LQKENI. The V end was cut by 3 bases, the J end by 5 bases, with 16 bases between.

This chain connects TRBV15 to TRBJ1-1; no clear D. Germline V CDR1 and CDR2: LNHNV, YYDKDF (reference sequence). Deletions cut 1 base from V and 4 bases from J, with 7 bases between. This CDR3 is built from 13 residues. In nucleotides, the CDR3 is TGTGCCACCAGCAGAGTCGGCACCACTGAAGCTTTCTTT. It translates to CATSRVGTTEAFF.

CDR3 residues: CASTLSTGGSYEQYF. CDR3 DNA: TGTGCCAGTACCCTCTCGACAGGGGGGTCCTACGAGCAGTACTTC. The chain recombines TRBV19 with TRBJ2-7; 9 bases fit TRBD1. CDR1 and CDR2 (germline): LNHDA, SQIVND (reference sequence). The CDR3 has 15 amino acids. With V trimmed by 7 bases and J by 1 base, 8 bases remained unmatched.